The 19 T cell receptor beta chains below all came from one sample that was sequenced in a study of cytomegalovirus exposure and HLA in healthy donors. Amplification used 60 Vbeta primers and 13 Jbeta primers. Sequencing was performed with immunoSEQ multiplex PCR; in TCRdb, only in-frame clones are kept and a portion is missing. Counted here are more than 150,000 clones, 84% occurring once; the ten biggest clones make up 2% to 3%. The sequencing input was PBMCs. These receptors were taken from a woman in her fifties or sixties in good health and CMV-seropositive.

The chain recombines TRBV18 with TRBJ1-1; 8 bases are a match to TRBD1. Trimming removed 6 bases from V and 3 bases from J; junction bases left unmatched: 6. The CDR3 length is 14 residues. Germline-derived CDR1 and CDR2 are KGHSH and LQKENI. As DNA, the CDR3 is TGTGCCAGCTCTGATCAGGGGGCAGACACTGAAGCTTTCTTT. Protein product: CASSDQGADTEAFF.

The rearrangement links TRBV6-4 to TRBJ1-1; tentative D call: TRBD1 (6 bases). The CDR3 has 13 amino acids. Germline CDR1 MRHNA, CDR2 SNTAGT. V was pared by 2 bases and J by 7 bases, with 11 bases between. The CDR3 DNA sequence: TGTGCCAGCAGTGACAGAAGGGGGAGTGAAGCTTTCTTT. Protein product: CASSDRRGSEAFF.

This chain links TRBV14 with TRBJ1-6; 9 bases are shared with TRBD1. The CDR3 contains 19 residues. Trimming cost V 1 base and J 5 bases; bases outside gene matches: 12. Germline CDR1 and CDR2: SGHDN and FVKESK. As DNA, the CDR3 is TGTGCCAGCAGCCAAGGGCCGTTGGACAGGGGTTGGGATAATTCACCCCTCCACTTT. It specifies CASSQGPLDRGWDNSPLHF.

The rearrangement joins TRBV19 to TRBJ2-2; 8 nucleotides line up with TRBD1. Germline trimming cut 9 bases from V and 1 base from J; bases unmatched to any gene: 4. Germline V gives CDR1 LNHDA, CDR2 SQIVND (reference sequence). This CDR3 is built from 14 residues. CDR3 loop: CASYRGWNTGELFF. The CDR3 DNA follows: TGTGCCAGCTACAGGGGGTGGAACACCGGGGAGCTGTTTTTT.

The CDR3 reads CASSSPGDTQYF. CDR3 nucleotides: TGTGCCAGCAGCTCGCCCGGGGATACGCAGTATTTT. V usage is TRBV27 and J usage is TRBJ2-3, with D hard to call. The V end was cut by 6 bases, the J end by 6 bases, with 10 bases between. The CDR3 is 12 amino acids. Germline CDR1 MNHEY, CDR2 SMNVEV (reference sequence).

This chain joins TRBV18 and TRBJ1-3; D might be TRBD1 (5 bases). In germline, CDR1 is KGHSH, CDR2 LQKENI. The CDR3 covers 16 residues. Trimming cost V 3 bases and J 0 bases, with 12 bases left between them. CDR3 region: CASSPLDTNSGNTIYF. As DNA, the CDR3 is TGTGCCAGCTCACCTCTGGACACCAACTCTGGAAACACCATATATTTT.

The CDR3 nucleotides are TGTGCCAGCAGTCACAGGGGCCCACCATACCCGAACACTGAAGCTTTCTTT. Its protein product is CASSHRGPPYPNTEAFF. V gene TRBV2 combines with J gene TRBJ1-1, with 7 bases that match TRBD1. CDR1 SNHLY and CDR2 FYNNEI come from the germline V gene. The J segment lost 1 base and the V segment lost 5 bases, leaving 13 bases of the junction unmatched. This CDR3 has 17 amino acids.

The chain is built from TRBV15 and TRBJ1-6; D is unresolved. Looked up from germline, CDR1 is LNHNV and CDR2 is YYDKDF (reference sequence). The CDR3 consists of 12 residues. Trimming left V 5 bases short and J 7 bases short, with 6 bases between. In DNA form, the CDR3 reads TGTGCCACCAGCGGCCAGAATTCACCCCTCCACTTT. This gives the protein CATSGQNSPLHF.

The gene calls are TRBV28 and TRBJ2-7; 9 positions agree with TRBD1. Germline CDR1 reads MDHEN; CDR2 reads SYDVKM. Trimming took 5 bases from V and 8 from J; bases not matched to a gene: 7. The CDR3 runs 13 residues. CDR3 DNA: TGTGCCAGCAGTCCGGGACAGGGAGTTAAGCAGTACTTC. Amino acids: CASSPGQGVKQYF.

The chain employs TRBV7-2 and TRBJ2-2; D ambiguous. Trimming left V 5 bases short and J 3 bases short, with 4 bases between. The germline CDR1 and CDR2 sequences are SGHTA and FQGNSA. The CDR3 has 12 amino acids. The CDR3 region is CASSPDTGELFF. The CDR3 DNA reads TGTGCCAGCAGCCCCGACACCGGGGAGCTGTTTTTT.

The chain links TRBV10-3 to TRBJ2-1, with 8 bases fitting TRBD2. Germline CDR1 is ENHRY and CDR2 is SYGVKD. Losses at the gene ends were 11 bases for V and 6 bases for J; bases not matched to a gene: 6. This CDR3 is 12 amino acids long. In nucleotides, the CDR3 is TGTGCCTCCCGGGGGGGCCCCAATGAGCAGTTCTTC. Translated, it gives CASRGGPNEQFF.

The genes are TRBV9 and TRBJ1-4, with D hard to call. The germline V gene has CDR1 SGDLS and CDR2 YYNGEE. The CDR3 has 15 residues. Deletions cut 0 bases from V and 0 bases from J, with 6 bases between. The CDR3 nucleotides read TGTGCCAGCAGCGTAGGCGGCGCAACTAATGAAAAACTGTTTTTT. Protein sequence: CASSVGGATNEKLFF. Together with reference TRBV9 and TRBJ1-4, the CDR3 gives the full variable domain: DSGVTQTPKHLITATGQRVTLRCSPRSGDLSVYWYQQSLDQGLQFLIQYYNGEERAKGNILERFSAQQFPDLHSELNLSSLELGDSALYFCASSVGGATNEKLFFGSGTQLSVL.

The gene calls are TRBV6-6 and TRBJ2-5; 11 bases line up with TRBD2. The CDR3 has 14 residues. Germline CDR1 MNHNY, CDR2 SVGAGI (reference sequence). V was clipped by 10 bases and J by 2 bases; unmatched bases: 6. The CDR3 is CATRLAGFQETQYF. The CDR3 coding sequence is TGTGCCACCCGACTAGCGGGGTTTCAAGAGACCCAGTACTTC.

The chain combines TRBV6-5 with TRBJ1-1, with D maybe TRBD1 (5 bases). This CDR3 comprises 14 residues. Germline values: CDR1 MNHEY, CDR2 SVGAGI. Trimming cost V 8 bases and J 7 bases, with 20 bases left between them. CDR3 DNA: TGTGCCAGCGGTACCCTGGGGGGAGGCCATGAAGCTTTCTTT. It encodes CASGTLGGGHEAFF.

The chain links TRBV4-1 to TRBJ1-6; 9 bases agree with TRBD1. Trimming removed 0 bases from V and 3 bases from J; junction bases left unmatched: 12. Per germline, CDR1 MGHRA and CDR2 YSYEKL. This CDR3 has 20 amino acids. CDR3 nucleotides: TGCGCCAGCAGCCAAGAAATCCCGGGACAGGGTCGGAACTATAATTCACCCCTCCACTTT. Translated, it gives CASSQEIPGQGRNYNSPLHF.

This clone was observed a handful of times. This chain links TRBV16 with TRBJ1-5; 10 bases align to TRBD1. V shed 4 bases, J shed 7 bases, and the junction held 4 bases outside the gene matches. Per the germline V gene, CDR1 is KGHSY and CDR2 is FQNENV. This CDR3 is 14 amino acids long. CDR3 amino acids: CASSPGQGGQPQHF. CDR3 in DNA: TGTGCCAGCAGCCCAGGACAGGGGGGCCAGCCCCAGCATTTT.

The V gene is TRBV6-4, the J gene TRBJ2-5; TRBD2 matches at 11 bases. CDR3 length: 15 amino acids. Germline V gives CDR1 MRHNA, CDR2 SNTAGT. V was pared by 6 bases and J by 2 bases, with 5 bases of the junction left unmatched. CDR3 sequence: CASRTSGGTQETQYF. CDR3 nucleotide sequence: TGTGCCAGCAGAACTAGCGGGGGTACTCAAGAGACCCAGTACTTC.

The chain couples TRBV5-6 to TRBJ2-7; D is uncertain. CDR1 is SGHDT and CDR2 is YYEEEE in the germline V gene. The CDR3 spans 11 residues. Trimming removed 2 bases from V and 7 bases from J, with 7 bases in between. CDR3 sequence reads: CASSFLTEQYF. DNA for the CDR3: TGTGCCAGCAGCTTTCTGACTGAGCAGTACTTC.

This chain connects TRBV5-4 to TRBJ1-2; 7 bases line up with TRBD1. The V gene end was trimmed by 3 bases and the J gene end by 4 bases; junction bases not matched to a gene: 12. This CDR3 comprises 16 residues. Germline V gene sequence: CDR1 SGHNT, CDR2 YYREEE (reference sequence). Written as DNA, the CDR3 is TGTGCCAGCAGCTATAATACGAGGACAGGAACCTATGGCTACACCTTC. Translating gives CASSYNTRTGTYGYTF.